In its sample, the clone carrying this T cell receptor beta chain was seen a few times. TCRdb passed the 5' RACE reads through MiXCR, listing each CDR3 protein once. The sample carries roughly 18,000 distinct CDR3 sequences, under 10% recorded once. The entry originates in a study of spatial heterogeneity in lung cancer. Study-level information: Alpha-chain sequences were detected in numbers that were consistently lower than beta-chain sequences.

This CDR3 region has 13 residues. The V and J ends lost 6 bases and 4 bases, in that order; junction bases with no gene match: 3. The time point was: blood at routine non-recurrence follow-up after resection. Sequencing of whole RNA from tumor, nontumor lung or frozen PBMC involved no sorting. Sequenced material: PBMCs, taken at follow-up. The clonotype originates from a male donor with early-stage non-small cell lung cancer. This chain uses TRBV12-3 or TRBV12-4 with TRBJ1-3; 7 positions match TRBD1. As DNA, the CDR3 is TGTGCCAGCAGGACAGGGATCGGAAACACCATATATTTT. Protein: CASRTGIGNTIYF.